These 11 T cell receptor beta chains were sequenced from one sample in a study of breast tumors, draining lymph nodes, adjacent tissues. TCRdb itself ran the multiplex PCR reads through MiXCR, one entry per CDR3 protein. The sample shows about 180,000 distinct CDR3 sequences, roughly a third of them seen only once. Breast cancer patients provided tissue from their axillary draining lymph nodes. The sequencing input was axillary lymph node tissue. These receptors were taken from a female donor with breast cancer. Some clones in this sample may be carry-over from other donors' samples.

About this clonotype: This likely comes from a read error, as the CDR3 has no conserved phenylalanine or tryptophan at its end. The rearrangement uses TRBV19 and TRBJ2-3, with TRBD1 as a possible D gene (6 bases). Trimming stripped 8 bases from V and 1 base from J, with 16 bases between. This CDR3 spans 15 amino acids. Per the germline V gene, CDR1 is LNHDA and CDR2 is SQIVND (reference sequence). In nucleotides, the CDR3 is TGTGCCAGTCAAGACAGGCCGTCTGGCACAGATACGCAGTATCTT. Its protein is CASQDRPSGTDTQYL.

This clonotype was detected only once. The CDR3 end shows no conserved phenylalanine or tryptophan, and so a read error is likely. The DNA is left out, because the CDR3 cannot be placed on it with certainty; the CDR3 is given as TCRdb lists it. The chain is built from TRBV29-1 and TRBJ2-7; the DNA was not used to check the table's D call, TRBD1. Inclusive of both ends, the CDR3 amounts to 12 amino acids. In germline, CDR1 is SQVTM, CDR2 ANQGSEA. The CDR3 reads CSVVQGGYEQHL.

This clonotype came up many times. The CDR3 is CASSETTGWIVSQYF. CDR3 bases: TGTGCCAGCAGTGAAACGACAGGGTGGATAGTTTCCCAGTACTTC. V usage is TRBV2 and J usage is TRBJ2-5, with TRBD1 matching over 7 bases. V shed 2 bases and J 9 bases; nucleotides not matched to a gene: 12. Germline values: CDR1 SNHLY, CDR2 FYNNEI. The CDR3 is 15 residues long.

This clonotype was detected many times. V and J are TRBV15 and TRBJ2-6; 7 bases match TRBD2. The CDR3 runs to 19 residues. Germline V gene data show CDR1 as LNHNV and CDR2 as YYDKDF (reference sequence). With 0 bases clipped from V and 1 base from J, the junction kept 9 bases outside the gene matches. The CDR3 DNA sequence: TGTGCCACCAGCAGAGATCACCCGGGGGGAAGGTCTGGGGCCAACGTCCTGACTTTC. Its translation: CATSRDHPGGRSGANVLTF.

As concerns this clonotype: This could be a read error, since a much larger clone is one nucleotide away. The chain links TRBV12-3 or TRBV12-4 to TRBJ2-1; 9 nucleotides line up with TRBD1. CDR3 length: 15 residues. The CDR3: CASSLWSDRGNERFF. The CDR3 region has the DNA TGTGCCAGCAGTTTGTGGTCGGACAGGGGCAATGAGCGGTTCTTC.

The chain uses TRBV5-8 and TRBJ1-6; perhaps TRBD1 as D (5 bases). The CDR3 is made up of 12 amino acids. Germline V gene sequence: CDR1 SGHTS, CDR2 YDEGEE. The V end was cut by 6 bases, the J end by 13 bases, with 14 bases between. The CDR3 DNA follows: TGTGCCAGCATTGTTGGGGGAGATCCCCTCCACTTT. Protein: CASIVGGDPLHF.

The table lists this clonotype with many counts. This chain links TRBV7-9 with TRBJ2-7; TRBD2 matches at 11 bases. The CDR3 sequence is 15 residues long. The V segment lost 4 bases and the J segment 6 bases; nucleotides outside the gene matches: 8. Germline V lookup: CDR1 SEHNR, CDR2 FQNEAQ (reference sequence). DNA of the CDR3: TGTGCCAGCAGCTATATAGCGGGGGGGCCTGGCGAGCAGTACTTC. Its translation is CASSYIAGGPGEQYF.

This clonotype was observed a single time. A much bigger clone sits one base away, suggesting this may be a read error. The rearrangement uses TRBV5-4 and TRBJ1-5; D remains ambiguous. Germline-derived CDR1 and CDR2 are SGHNT and YYREEE (reference sequence). V was pared by 0 bases and J by 3 bases, with 10 bases between. The CDR3 runs to 15 residues. CDR3 nucleotides: TGTGCCAGCAGCTTGGACCTGGGAGCCAATCAGCCCCAGCATTTT. Translating it yields CASSLDLGANQPQHF.

This clonotype was observed many times. The chain combines TRBV5-1 with TRBJ1-2; 9 bases fit TRBD1. Germline V gene lookup returns CDR1 SGHRS and CDR2 YFSETQ. The CDR3 contains 13 residues. V lost 4 bases and J lost 3; bases outside the gene matches: 1. CDR3 amino acids: CASSGDRDYGYTF. Here the CDR3 DNA reads TGCGCCAGCAGCGGGGACAGGGACTATGGCTACACCTTC.

This clonotype was recorded many times. J is TRBJ2-7 and V is TRBV15; D remains unclear. This CDR3 contains 18 residues. V lost 2 bases to trimming and J lost 4 bases, with 24 bases between them. Looked up from germline, CDR1 is LNHNV and CDR2 is YYDKDF (reference sequence). Here the CDR3 DNA reads TGTGCCACCAGCAGACGACCGCCCACTGGCCTGGTGTTGTACGAGCAGTACTTC. Amino acid sequence: CATSRRPPTGLVLYEQYF.

This clonotype was picked up many times. This chain joins TRBV12-3 or TRBV12-4 and TRBJ2-3; D possibly matches TRBD1 or TRBD2 (6 bases each). This CDR3 is 16 amino acids long. V dropped 2 bases and J dropped 5 bases, with 17 bases sitting between them. The CDR3 protein is CASSLIGGPALDTQYF. The CDR3 nucleotides read TGTGCCAGCAGTTTAATAGGGGGGCCCGCACTAGATACGCAGTATTTT.